This TCR beta chain was sequenced for a study of T cell responses to AZD1222 COVID-19 vaccine. Findings and caveats of the study: After two AZD1222 doses, spike-specific TCR breadth and depth rose versus day 0. There were repertoire samples only from the period after the peak T cell response. A mostly white British donor set with more females was recruited, and clonal diversity was possibly underestimated. Distributed over spike, vaccine-associated CD4 TCRs predominated at 160-218 and 743-854.

The protocol was immunoSEQ multiplex PCR, while the TCRdb copy is restricted to in-frame clones and leaves out a portion. The sample yields roughly 120,000 clones, around 92% seen once. Germline trimming cut 3 bases from V and 8 bases from J; bases unmatched to any gene: 1. The CDR3 length is 15 residues. Germline lookup yields CDR1 LNHDA and CDR2 SQIVND (reference sequence). In regard to this clone: Antigen: not known.

The sample was peripheral blood, taken 28 days after the second AZD1222 dose. The chain combines TRBV19 with TRBJ2-1, with 16 bases aligning to TRBD2. The sequence was obtained from an adult who received the AZD1222 COVID-19 vaccine. Written as DNA, the CDR3 is TGTGCCAGTAGTATGGGACTAGCGGGAGGGCATGAGCAGTTCTTC. Its translation is CASSMGLAGGHEQFF. Together with reference TRBV19 and TRBJ2-1, the CDR3 gives the full variable domain: DGGITQSPKYLFRKEGQNVTLSCEQNLNHDAMYWYRQDPGQGLRLIYYSQIVNDFQKGDIAEGYSVSREKKESFPLTVTSAQKNPTAFYLCASSMGLAGGHEQFFGPGTRLTVL.